A few counts support the clone carrying this TCR beta chain. What it binds is not known. Scientists amplified the TCR beta CDR3 regions from RNA transcripts. The workflow started with a first-round RT-PCR run with HTBI primers and then moved on to a second-round multiplex PCR. TCRdb ran MiXCR on the multiplex PCR reads and lists one entry per CDR3 protein. Of around 1,200,000 distinct CDR3 sequences in the sample, 35% to 40% were seen once. The entry originates in a study of Graves' ophthalmopathy and Graves' hyperthyroidism. The overall study: Stable hyperthyroid donors showed no ophthalmopathy during 18 months follow-up. Study observations and caveats: The model predicted ophthalmopathy progression with around 70% sensitivity and under 75% specificity. With around 88% sensitivity and less than 83% specificity, a 13-signature model separated ophthalmopathy from stable hyperthyroidism. Most thyroid clonotypes with frequency above 0.001 were detected in blood too.

Trimming removed 1 base from V and 8 bases from J; junction bases left unmatched: 6. The germline gives CDR1 SGHTA, CDR2 FQGNSA. This CDR3 spans 15 amino acids. Sequencing used peripheral blood or thyroid tissue (not recorded which). The receptor comes from an adult man with Graves' hyperthyroidism. The rearrangement joins TRBV7-2 to TRBJ1-2; TRBD1 aligns across 11 bases. DNA of the CDR3: TGTGCCAGCAGCTTAGATTTCGGGACAGGGGGAGGCTACACCTTC. Protein product: CASSLDFGTGGGYTF. Full variable domain (rest looked up from reference TRBV7-2 and TRBJ1-2): GAGVSQSPSNKVTEKGKDVELRCDPISGHTALYWYRQSLGQGLEFLIYFQGNSAPDKSGLPSDRFSAERTGGSVSTLTIQRTQQEDSAVYLCASSLDFGTGGGYTFGSGTRLTVV.